This TCR beta chain came from a study of T cells of healthy individuals. A single record per CDR3 protein comes from TCRdb applying MiXCR to the 5' RACE reads. The top ten clones hold about 6% of a sample with 90,000 to 100,000 distinct CDR3 sequences, under 20% of them seen once. Per germline, CDR1 MNHEY and CDR2 SMNVEV (reference sequence). Trimming cost V 6 bases and J 1 base; bases outside gene matches: 12. The CDR3 loop spans 16 amino acids. This clonotype has ten or more counts. This chain connects TRBV27 to TRBJ2-7; the match to TRBD2 covers 7 bases. The sequence came from a human donor in good health. This CDR3 reads CASRIAGGSTSYEQYF. Written as DNA, the CDR3 is TGTGCCAGCAGAATTGCGGGCGGGAGCACGTCCTACGAGCAGTACTTC.